This T cell receptor (beta chain) comes out of a study of shared T cell receptors in the human thymus. V lost 0 bases, J lost 2 bases, and 1 base stayed unmatched. The CDR3 is 16 amino acids. Germline lookup yields CDR1 MGHRA and CDR2 YSYEKL. Profiling relied on immunoSEQ multiplex PCR, and the TCRdb table lists in-frame clones only, not all of them. The sample has about 730,000 clones, approximately 85% seen once. This clone was observed a handful of times. The same sample was also studied in work on human thymus T cells. That source reports: Unrelated individuals were reported by related research to share highly overlapping thymic repertoires.

The receptor's source is a girl under two years old with a congenital heart defect. Sequencing input: thymocytes. The rearrangement joins TRBV4-1 to TRBJ2-1, with 10 bases identical to TRBD2. CDR3 region: CASSQDTSGTYNEQFF. In DNA form, the CDR3 reads TGCGCCAGCAGCCAAGACACTAGCGGGACCTACAATGAGCAGTTCTTC.